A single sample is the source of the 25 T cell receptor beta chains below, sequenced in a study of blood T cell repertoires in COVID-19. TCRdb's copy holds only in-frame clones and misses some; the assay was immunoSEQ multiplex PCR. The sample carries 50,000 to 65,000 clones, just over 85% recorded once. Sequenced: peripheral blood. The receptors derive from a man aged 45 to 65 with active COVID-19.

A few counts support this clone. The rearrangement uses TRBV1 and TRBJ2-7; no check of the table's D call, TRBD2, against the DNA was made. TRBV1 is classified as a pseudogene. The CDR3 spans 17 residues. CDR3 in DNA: TGCACCAGCAGCCCGAATGGACTAGCGAGGCGCTCCTACGAGCAGTACTTC. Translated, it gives CTSSPNGLARRSYEQYF.

This CDR3 is CASINPYRGRNEQFF. The CDR3 DNA is TGTGCCAGCATCAACCCCTACAGGGGGCGGAATGAGCAGTTCTTC. This chain joins TRBV11-2 and TRBJ2-1; 9 nucleotides align to TRBD1. The V gene's germline CDR1 is SGHAT and CDR2 FQNNGV. V lost 7 bases to trimming and J lost 7 bases; unmatched junction nucleotides: 11. This CDR3 is built from 15 residues.

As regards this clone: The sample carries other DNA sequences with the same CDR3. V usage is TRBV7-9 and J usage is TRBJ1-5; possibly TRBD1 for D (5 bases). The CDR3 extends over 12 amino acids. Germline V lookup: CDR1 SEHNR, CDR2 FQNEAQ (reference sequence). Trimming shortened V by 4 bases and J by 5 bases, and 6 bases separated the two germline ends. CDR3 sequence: CASSSTDQPQHF. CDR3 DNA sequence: TGTGCCAGCAGCTCGACAGATCAGCCCCAGCATTTT.

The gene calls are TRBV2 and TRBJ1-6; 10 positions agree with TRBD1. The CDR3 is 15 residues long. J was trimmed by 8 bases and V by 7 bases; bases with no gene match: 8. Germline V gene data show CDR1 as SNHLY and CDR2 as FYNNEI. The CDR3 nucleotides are TGTGCCAGCAACCGGGACAGGGGAAGCGATTCACCCCTCCACTTT. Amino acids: CASNRDRGSDSPLHF.

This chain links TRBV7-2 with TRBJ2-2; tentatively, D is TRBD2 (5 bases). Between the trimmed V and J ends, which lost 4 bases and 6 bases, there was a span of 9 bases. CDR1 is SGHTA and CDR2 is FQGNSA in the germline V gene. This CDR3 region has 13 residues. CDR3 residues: CASSSPGSGELFF. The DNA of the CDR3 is TGTGCCAGCAGCTCGCCGGGGTCCGGGGAGCTGTTTTTT. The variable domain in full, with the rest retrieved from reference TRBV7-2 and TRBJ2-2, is GAGVSQSPSNKVTEKGKDVELRCDPISGHTALYWYRQSLGQGLEFLIYFQGNSAPDKSGLPSDRFSAERTGGSVSTLTIQRTQQEDSAVYLCASSSPGSGELFFGEGSRLTVL.

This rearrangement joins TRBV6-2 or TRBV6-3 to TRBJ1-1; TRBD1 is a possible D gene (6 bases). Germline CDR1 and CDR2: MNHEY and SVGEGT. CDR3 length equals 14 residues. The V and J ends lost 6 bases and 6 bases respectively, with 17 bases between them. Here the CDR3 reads CASSLTGQGAEAFF. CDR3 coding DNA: TGTGCCAGCAGCCTGACAGGTCAGGGCGCTGAAGCTTTCTTT.

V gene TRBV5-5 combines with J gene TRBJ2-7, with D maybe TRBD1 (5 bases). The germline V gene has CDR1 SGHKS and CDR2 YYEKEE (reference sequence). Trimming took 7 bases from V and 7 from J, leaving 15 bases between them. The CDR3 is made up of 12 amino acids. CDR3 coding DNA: TGTGCCAGCGCCTGGGTTGGGGCGGAGCAGTACTTC. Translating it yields CASAWVGAEQYF.

CDR3 amino acids: CASSLAGVNSPLHF. CDR3 DNA sequence: TGTGCCAGCAGCTTGGCAGGGGTAAATTCACCCCTCCACTTT. The V gene is TRBV5-6, the J gene TRBJ1-6; weak D call: TRBD1 (6 bases). Germline-derived CDR1 and CDR2 are SGHDT and YYEEEE. V lost 0 bases and J lost 7, with 8 bases in between. This CDR3 is 14 amino acids long.

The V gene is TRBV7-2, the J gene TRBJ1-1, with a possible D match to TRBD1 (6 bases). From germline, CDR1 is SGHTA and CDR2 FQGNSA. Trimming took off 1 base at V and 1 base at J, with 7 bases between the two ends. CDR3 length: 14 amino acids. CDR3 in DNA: TGTGCCAGCAGCTTAGGGGGACAGAACACTGAAGCTTTCTTT. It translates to CASSLGGQNTEAFF.

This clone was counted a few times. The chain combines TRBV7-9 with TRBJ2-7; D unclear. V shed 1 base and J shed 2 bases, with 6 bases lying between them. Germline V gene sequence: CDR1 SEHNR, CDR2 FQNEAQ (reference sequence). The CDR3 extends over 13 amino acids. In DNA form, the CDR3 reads TGTGCCAGCAGCTTAGATGGGCCCTACGAGCAGTACTTC. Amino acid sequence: CASSLDGPYEQYF.

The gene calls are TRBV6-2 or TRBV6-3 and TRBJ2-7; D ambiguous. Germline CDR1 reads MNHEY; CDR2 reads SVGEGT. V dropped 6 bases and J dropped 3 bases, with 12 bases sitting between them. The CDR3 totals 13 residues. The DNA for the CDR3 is TGTGCCAGCAGCCATTCCGAACTCTACGAGCAGTACTTC. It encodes CASSHSELYEQYF.

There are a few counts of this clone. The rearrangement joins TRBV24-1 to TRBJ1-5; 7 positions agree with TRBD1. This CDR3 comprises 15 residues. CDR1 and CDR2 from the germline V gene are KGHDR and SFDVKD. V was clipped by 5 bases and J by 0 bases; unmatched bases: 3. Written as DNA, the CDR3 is TGTGCCACCAGTGGAGGGACAGATAGCAATCAGCCCCAGCATTTT. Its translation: CATSGGTDSNQPQHF.

The CDR3 spells CASSPPGSGANVLTF. In DNA, the CDR3 is TGTGCCAGCAGCCCCCCAGGATCTGGGGCCAACGTCCTGACTTTC. The chain links TRBV6-8 to TRBJ2-6; D unresolved. Germline CDR1 MNHGY, CDR2 SAAAGT. V dropped 6 bases and J dropped 1 base, with 10 bases sitting between them. The CDR3 runs to 15 residues.

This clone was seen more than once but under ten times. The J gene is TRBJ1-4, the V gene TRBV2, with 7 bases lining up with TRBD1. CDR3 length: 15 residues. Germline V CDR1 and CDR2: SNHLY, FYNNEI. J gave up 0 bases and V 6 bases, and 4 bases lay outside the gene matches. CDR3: CASRRDSATNEKLFF. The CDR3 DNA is TGTGCCAGCAGGAGGGACAGCGCAACTAATGAAAAACTGTTTTTT.

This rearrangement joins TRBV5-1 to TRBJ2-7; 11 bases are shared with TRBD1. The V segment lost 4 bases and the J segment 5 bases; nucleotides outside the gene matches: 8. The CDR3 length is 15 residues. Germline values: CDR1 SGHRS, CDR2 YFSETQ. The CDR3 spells CASSLPGQGDHEQYF. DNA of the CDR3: TGCGCCAGCAGCCTACCGGGACAGGGGGATCACGAGCAGTACTTC.

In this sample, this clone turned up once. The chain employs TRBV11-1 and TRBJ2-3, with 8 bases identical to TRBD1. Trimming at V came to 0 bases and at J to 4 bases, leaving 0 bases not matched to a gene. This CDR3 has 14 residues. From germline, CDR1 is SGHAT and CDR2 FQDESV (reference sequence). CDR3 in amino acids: CASSLATGADTQYF. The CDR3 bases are TGTGCCAGCAGCTTAGCGACAGGGGCAGATACGCAGTATTTT.

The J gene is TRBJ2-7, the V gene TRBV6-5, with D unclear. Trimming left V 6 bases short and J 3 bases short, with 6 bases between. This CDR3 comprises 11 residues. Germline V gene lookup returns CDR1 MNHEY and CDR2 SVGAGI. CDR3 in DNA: TGTGCCAGCAGAAACTTCTACGAGCAGTACTTC. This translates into CASRNFYEQYF.

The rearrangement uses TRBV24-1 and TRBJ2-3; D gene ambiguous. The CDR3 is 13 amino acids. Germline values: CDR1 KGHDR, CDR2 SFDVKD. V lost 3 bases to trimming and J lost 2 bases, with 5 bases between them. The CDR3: CATSDLNTDTQYF. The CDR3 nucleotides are TGTGCCACCAGTGATCTAAACACAGATACGCAGTATTTT.

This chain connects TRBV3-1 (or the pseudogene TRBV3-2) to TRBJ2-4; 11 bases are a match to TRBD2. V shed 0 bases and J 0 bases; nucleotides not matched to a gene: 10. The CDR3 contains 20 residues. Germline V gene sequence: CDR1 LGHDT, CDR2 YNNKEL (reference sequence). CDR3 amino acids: CASSQDGGGTSGLAKNIQYF. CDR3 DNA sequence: TGTGCCAGCAGCCAAGATGGAGGGGGGACTAGCGGCTTAGCCAAAAACATTCAGTACTTC.

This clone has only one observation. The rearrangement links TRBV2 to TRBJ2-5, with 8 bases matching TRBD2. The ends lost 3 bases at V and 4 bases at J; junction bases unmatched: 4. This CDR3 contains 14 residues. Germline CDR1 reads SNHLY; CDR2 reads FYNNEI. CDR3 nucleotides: TGTGCCAGCAGTGATCCCGGGGGGGTAGAGACCCAGTACTTC. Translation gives CASSDPGGVETQYF.

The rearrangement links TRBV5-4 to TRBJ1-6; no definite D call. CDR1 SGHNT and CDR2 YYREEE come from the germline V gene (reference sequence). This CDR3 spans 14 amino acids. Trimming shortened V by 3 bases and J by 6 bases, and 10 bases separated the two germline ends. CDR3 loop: CASSSRHFNSPLHF. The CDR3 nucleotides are TGTGCCAGCAGCTCCAGACACTTTAATTCACCCCTCCACTTT.

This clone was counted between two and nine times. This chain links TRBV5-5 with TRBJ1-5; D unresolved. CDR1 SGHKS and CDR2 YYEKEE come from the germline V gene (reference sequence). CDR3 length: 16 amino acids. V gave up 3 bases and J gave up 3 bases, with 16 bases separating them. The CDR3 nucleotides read TGTGCCAGCAGCTCCGTAGTGGGTTGGGCCAATCAGCCCCAGCATTTT. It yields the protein CASSSVVGWANQPQHF.

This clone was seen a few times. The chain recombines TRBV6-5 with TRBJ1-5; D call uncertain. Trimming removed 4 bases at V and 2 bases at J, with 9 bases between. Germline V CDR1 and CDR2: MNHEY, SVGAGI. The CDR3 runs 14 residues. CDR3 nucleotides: TGTGCCAGCAGTTCCGACTGGGGCAATCAGCCCCAGCATTTT. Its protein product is CASSSDWGNQPQHF.

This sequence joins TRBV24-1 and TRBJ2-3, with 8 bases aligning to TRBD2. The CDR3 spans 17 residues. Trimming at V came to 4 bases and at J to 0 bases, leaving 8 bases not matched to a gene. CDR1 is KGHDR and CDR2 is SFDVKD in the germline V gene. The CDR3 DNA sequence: TGTGCCACCAGTGAGTGGGGAGCGGGAGCTAGCACAGATACGCAGTATTTT. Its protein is CATSEWGAGASTDTQYF.

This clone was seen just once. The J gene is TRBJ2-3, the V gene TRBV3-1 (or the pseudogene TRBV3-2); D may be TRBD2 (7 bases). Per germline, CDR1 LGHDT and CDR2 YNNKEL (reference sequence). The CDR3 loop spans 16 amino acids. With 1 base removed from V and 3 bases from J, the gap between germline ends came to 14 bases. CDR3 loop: CASSQVAGRGTDTQYF. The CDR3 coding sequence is TGTGCCAGCAGCCAAGTGGCGGGGAGGGGGACAGATACGCAGTATTTT.